The TCR beta chain under discussion was sequenced for a study of post-analysis software for immune sequencing data. Whole-study findings and limits: Patients used five TRBV segments, including TRBV5-6, TRBV5-1 and TRBV20-1, more often than controls. Significantly decreased normalized Chao1 diversity was recorded for multiple sclerosis patients relative to controls.

Unique molecular identifiers were carried by the TCR beta cDNA libraries. A single record per CDR3 protein comes from TCRdb applying MiXCR to the PCR reads. The table has approximately 630,000 distinct CDR3 sequences, more than 50% seen once. On this clonotype itself: Antigen specificity is unknown.

With 2 bases removed from V and 1 base from J, the gap between germline ends came to 8 bases. Germline V CDR1 and CDR2: DFQATT, SNEGSKA (reference sequence). This CDR3 has 13 residues. The specimen sequenced was blood. The source is a girl aged 2-10 years with multiple sclerosis. The chain combines TRBV20-1 with TRBJ1-1; D gene uncertain. The CDR3 spells CSARSLPNTEAFF. The CDR3, as DNA: TGCAGTGCTAGATCACTTCCGAACACTGAAGCTTTCTTT.